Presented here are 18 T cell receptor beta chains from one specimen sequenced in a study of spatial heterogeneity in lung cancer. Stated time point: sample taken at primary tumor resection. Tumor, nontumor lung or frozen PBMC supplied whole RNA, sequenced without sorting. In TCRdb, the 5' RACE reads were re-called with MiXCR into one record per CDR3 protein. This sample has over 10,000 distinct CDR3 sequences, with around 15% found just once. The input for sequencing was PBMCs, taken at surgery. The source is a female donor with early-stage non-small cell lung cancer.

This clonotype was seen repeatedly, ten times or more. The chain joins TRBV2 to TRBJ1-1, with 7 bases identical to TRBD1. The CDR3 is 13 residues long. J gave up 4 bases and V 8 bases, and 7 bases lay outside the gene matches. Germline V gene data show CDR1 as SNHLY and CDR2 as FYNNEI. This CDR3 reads CASGDRAGTEAFF. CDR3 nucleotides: TGTGCCAGCGGAGACAGGGCGGGCACTGAAGCTTTCTTT.

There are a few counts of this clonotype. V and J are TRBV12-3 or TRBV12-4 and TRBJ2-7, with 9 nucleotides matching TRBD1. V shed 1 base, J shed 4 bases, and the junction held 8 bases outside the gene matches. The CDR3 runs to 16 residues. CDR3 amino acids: CASSLVSGTGSYEQYF. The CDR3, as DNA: TGTGCCAGCAGTTTAGTCTCCGGGACAGGGTCGTACGAGCAGTACTTC.

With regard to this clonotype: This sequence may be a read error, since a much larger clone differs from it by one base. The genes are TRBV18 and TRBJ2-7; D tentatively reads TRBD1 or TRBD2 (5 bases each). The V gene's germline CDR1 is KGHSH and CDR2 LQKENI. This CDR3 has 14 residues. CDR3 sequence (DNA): TGTGCCAACTCACTTCCGGGACGATCCTACGAGCAGTACTTC. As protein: CANSLPGRSYEQYF.

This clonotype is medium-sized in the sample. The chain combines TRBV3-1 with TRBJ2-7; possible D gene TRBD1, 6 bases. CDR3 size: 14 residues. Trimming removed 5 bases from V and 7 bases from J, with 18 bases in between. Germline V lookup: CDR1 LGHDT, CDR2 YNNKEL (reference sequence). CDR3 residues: CASSTGLGHGEQYF. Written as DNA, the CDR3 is TGTGCCAGCAGCACCGGCCTGGGACATGGGGAGCAGTACTTC.

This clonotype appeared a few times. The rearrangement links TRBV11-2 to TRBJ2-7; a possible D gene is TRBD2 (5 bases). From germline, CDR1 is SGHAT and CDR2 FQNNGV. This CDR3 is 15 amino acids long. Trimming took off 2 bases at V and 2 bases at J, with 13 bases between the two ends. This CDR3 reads CASSLTRAGTYEQYF. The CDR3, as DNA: TGTGCCAGCAGCTTAACGAGGGCAGGCACCTACGAGCAGTACTTC.

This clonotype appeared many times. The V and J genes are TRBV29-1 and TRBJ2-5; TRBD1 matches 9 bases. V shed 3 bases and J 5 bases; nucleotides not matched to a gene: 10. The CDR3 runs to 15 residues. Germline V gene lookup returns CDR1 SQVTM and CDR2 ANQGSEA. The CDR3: CSVDSGTGLKETQYF. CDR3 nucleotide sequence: TGCAGCGTTGATTCCGGGACAGGGTTAAAGGAGACCCAGTACTTC.

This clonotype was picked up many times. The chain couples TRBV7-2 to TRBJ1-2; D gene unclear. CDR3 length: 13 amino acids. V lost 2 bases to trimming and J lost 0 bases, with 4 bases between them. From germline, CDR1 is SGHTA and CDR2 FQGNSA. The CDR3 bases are TGTGCCAGCAGCTTAAGGACTAACTATGGCTACACCTTC. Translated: CASSLRTNYGYTF.

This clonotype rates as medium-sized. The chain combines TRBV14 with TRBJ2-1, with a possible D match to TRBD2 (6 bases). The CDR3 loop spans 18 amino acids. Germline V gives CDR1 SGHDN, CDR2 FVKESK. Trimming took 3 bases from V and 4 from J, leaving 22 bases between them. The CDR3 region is CASSHGVVGTPIYNEQFF. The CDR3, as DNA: TGTGCCAGCAGCCATGGAGTTGTCGGGACTCCCATATACAATGAGCAGTTCTTC.

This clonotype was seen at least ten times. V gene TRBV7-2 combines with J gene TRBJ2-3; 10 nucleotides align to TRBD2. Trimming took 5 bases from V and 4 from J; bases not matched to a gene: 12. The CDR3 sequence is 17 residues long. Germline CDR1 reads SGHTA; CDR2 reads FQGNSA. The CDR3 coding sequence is TGTGCCAGCAGCCTAGAGGAAACTAGCGGGACATCAGATACGCAGTATTTT. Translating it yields CASSLEETSGTSDTQYF.

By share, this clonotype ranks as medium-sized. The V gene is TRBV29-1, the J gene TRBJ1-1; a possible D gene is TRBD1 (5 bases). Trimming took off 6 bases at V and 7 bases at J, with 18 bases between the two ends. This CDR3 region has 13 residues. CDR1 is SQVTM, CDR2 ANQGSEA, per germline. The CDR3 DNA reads TGCAGCGTCAGGGCCACAACGGGCAGTGAAGCTTTCTTT. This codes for CSVRATTGSEAFF. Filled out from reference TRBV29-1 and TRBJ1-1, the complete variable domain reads SAVISQKPSRDICQRGTSLTIQCQVDSQVTMMFWYRQQPGQSLTLIATANQGSEATYESGFVIDKFPISRPNLTFSTLTVSNMSPEDSSIYLCSVRATTGSEAFFGQGTRLTVV.

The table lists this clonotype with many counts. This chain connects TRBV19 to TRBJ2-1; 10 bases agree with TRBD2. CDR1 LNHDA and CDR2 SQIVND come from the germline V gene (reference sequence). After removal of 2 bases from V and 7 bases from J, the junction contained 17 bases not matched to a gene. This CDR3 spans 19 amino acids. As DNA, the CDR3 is TGTGCCAGTAGTATATATGCGGGGGCCCTAGCGGGGGCCGGGAATGAGCAGTTCTTC. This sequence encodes CASSIYAGALAGAGNEQFF.

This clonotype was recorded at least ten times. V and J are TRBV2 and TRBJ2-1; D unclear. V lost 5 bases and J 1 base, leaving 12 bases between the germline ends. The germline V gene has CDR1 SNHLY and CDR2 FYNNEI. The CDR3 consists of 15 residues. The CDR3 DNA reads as TGTGCCAGCAGTTTCAGTGGATTTTCCTACAATGAGCAGTTCTTC. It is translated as CASSFSGFSYNEQFF.

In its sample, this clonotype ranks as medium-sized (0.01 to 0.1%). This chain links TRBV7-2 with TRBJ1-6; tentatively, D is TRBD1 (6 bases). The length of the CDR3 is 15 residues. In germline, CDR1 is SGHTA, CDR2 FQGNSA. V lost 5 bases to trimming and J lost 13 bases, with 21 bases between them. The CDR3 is CASSREGGRSFPLHF. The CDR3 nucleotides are TGTGCCAGCAGCCGTGAGGGGGGCCGGAGTTTTCCCCTCCACTTT.

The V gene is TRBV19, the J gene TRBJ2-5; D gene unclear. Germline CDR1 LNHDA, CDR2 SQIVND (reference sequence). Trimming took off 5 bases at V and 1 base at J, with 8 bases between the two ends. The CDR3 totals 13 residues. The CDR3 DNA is TGTGCCAGTAGTCGCAGAAGCCAAGAGACCCAGTACTTC. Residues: CASSRRSQETQYF.

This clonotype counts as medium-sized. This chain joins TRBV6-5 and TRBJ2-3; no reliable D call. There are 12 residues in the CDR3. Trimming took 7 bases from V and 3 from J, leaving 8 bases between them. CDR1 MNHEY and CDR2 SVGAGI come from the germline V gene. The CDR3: CASTSRTDTQYF. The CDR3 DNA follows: TGTGCCAGCACCTCCCGGACAGATACGCAGTATTTT.

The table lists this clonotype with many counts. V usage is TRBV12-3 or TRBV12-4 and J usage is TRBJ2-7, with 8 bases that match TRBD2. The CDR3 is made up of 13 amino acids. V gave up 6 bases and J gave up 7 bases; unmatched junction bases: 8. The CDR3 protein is CASSPSGWREQYF. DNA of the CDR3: TGTGCCAGCAGCCCTAGCGGGTGGAGGGAGCAGTACTTC.

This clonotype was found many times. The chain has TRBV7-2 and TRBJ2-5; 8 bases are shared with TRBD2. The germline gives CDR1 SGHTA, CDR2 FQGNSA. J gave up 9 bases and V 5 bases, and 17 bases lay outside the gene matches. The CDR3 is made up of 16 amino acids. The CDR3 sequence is CASSPVTSERFVAQYF. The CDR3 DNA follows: TGTGCCAGCAGCCCGGTGACTAGCGAGAGGTTTGTGGCCCAGTACTTC.

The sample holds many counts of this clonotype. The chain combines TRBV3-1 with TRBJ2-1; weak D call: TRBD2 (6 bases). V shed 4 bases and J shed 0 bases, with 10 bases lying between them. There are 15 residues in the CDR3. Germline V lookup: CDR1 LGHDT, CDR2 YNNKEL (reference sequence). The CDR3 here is CASSPAGSSYNEQFF. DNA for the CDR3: TGTGCCAGCAGCCCCGCGGGAAGCTCCTACAATGAGCAGTTCTTC.